This T cell receptor beta chain is from a study of blood T cell repertoires in COVID-19 (TCRdb year 2020). In terms of the full investigation: Samples from collaborators originated in the United States, Italy and Spain and spanned both the acute and convalescent phases of COVID-19. Subjects who had been exposed to COVID-19, were actively infected with it, or had recovered from it provided the deeply sampled blood TCRbeta repertoires that made up the dataset. Where HLA class I and class II types were available, the types were taken from metadata supplied by the sample provider, not from assay-based typing. The material from the prospective study consisted of cDNA or gDNA derived from T cells, B-cell-depleted T cells, or PBMCs. Samples were obtained from the ongoing ImmuneRACE study (first 160 participants) and from over 1,000 subjects provided by 6 global collaborators. Nearly every sample came with metadata listing a de-identified subject ID, COVID-19 status, age in years and sex. The repertoires were released in a freely available public database meant as a resource for research on the immune response to SARS-CoV-2.

TCRbeta CDR3 regions were amplified from genomic DNA using the immunoSEQ Assay, a bias-controlled multiplex PCR. The paper's data handling went like this. The number of nucleated cells in each sample was estimated from the amplification of reference gene primers within the assay. To quantify the absolute abundance of each unique TCRbeta CDR3 rearrangement, sequence reads were collapsed and filtered. For each sample, productive Simpson clonality was calculated as the square root of Simpson's diversity index over productive rearrangements. TCRdb obtained this table from immuneACCESS and retained in-frame rearrangements with V and J assigned. These tables miss some clones; where compared with another copy, unresolved V genes account for less than half of the shortfall, and the remainder is unexplained. That table supplies the V and J calls and clone size; D and trimming were determined from the DNA. The sample table lists about 69,000 clones, roughly 80% of them with a count of one. In total, the top ten clones hold 8% to 10% of the sample.

On the study overall, not on this receptor specifically: The amount of clinical and demographic metadata varied by source and participant and was provided uncurated.

Whole blood was collected in K2EDTA tubes by collaborating institutions according to the institutions' own protocols. For TCRbeta analysis, collaborator samples were shipped as frozen whole blood, as isolated PBMCs, or as DNA extracted from either sample type. For this clone: It lacks a known antigen. Per-nucleotide qualities are absent, and no much larger clonotype sits a single base away.

The TCR was taken from an elderly woman with acute or convalescent COVID-19. Sequenced sample: peripheral blood.

The CDR3 amino acid sequence is: CSVLGQEDGYTF. The nucleotides read TGCAGCGTTCTTGGGCAGGAGGATGGCTACACCTTC. Recombination joined TRBV29-1 with TRBJ1-2, with no D gene named confidently. The CDR3 sequence holds 12 residues, the cysteine and phenylalanine included. Only CDR3 DNA is held: 36 bases, read in frame from base 1. Taken from the germline V gene, the CDR1 and CDR2 loops are SQVTM and ANQGSEA. V is clipped by 5 bases and J by 6 bases, and the sequence between their germline boundaries is 13 bases long.